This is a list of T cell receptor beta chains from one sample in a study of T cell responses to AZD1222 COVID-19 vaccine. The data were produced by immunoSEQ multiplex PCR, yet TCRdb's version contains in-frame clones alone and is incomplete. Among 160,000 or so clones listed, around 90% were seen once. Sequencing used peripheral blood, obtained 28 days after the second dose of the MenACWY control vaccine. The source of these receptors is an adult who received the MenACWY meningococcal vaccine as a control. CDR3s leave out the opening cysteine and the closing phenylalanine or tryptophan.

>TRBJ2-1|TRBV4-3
ASSQDGKQF
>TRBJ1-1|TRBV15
ATSRDIATAEAF
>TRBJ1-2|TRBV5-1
ASSREGLNYGYT
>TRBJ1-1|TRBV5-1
ASRELTDPNTEAF
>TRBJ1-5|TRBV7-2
ASSLQGAHNQPQH
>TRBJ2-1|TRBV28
ASTFMDRNNEQF
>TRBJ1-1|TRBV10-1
ASAPSGSTEAF
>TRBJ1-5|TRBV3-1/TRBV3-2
ASSQDRVQPQH
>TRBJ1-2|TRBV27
ASRVGFNGYT
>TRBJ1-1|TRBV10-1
ASSESPGTPNTEAF
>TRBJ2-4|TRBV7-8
ASSLGEADRGWFGNLKNIQY
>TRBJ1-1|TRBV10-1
ASSEATGWGNTEAF
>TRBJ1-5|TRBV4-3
ASSQVRVERDQPQH
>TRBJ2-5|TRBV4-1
ASSQPAGLAGVQETQY
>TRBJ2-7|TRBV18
ASSPRPLAGDRSYEQY
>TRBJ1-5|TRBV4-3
ASSQDRGFSNQPQH
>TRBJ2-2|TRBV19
ASSISPNTGELF
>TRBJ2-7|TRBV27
ASSSRVRAGEQY
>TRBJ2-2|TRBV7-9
ASGLASSRGPGELF
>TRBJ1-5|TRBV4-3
ASSLVDRAWDQPQH
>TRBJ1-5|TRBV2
ATRDRDNQPQH
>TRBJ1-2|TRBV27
ASSPHRSTGTNYGYT
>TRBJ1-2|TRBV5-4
ASSWALGDAYT
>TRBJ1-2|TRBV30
AWSEGRGGYT
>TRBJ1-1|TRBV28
AISGPTEAF
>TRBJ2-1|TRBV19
ASSPPRLAGVTNEQF
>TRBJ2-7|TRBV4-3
ASSPTDFQGGSYEQY
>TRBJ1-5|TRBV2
ASNPDRGYDQPQH
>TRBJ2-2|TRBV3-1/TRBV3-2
ASSQGGGSGELF
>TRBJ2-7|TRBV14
ASSPRWGYYEQY
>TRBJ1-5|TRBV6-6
ASAQSFNQPQH
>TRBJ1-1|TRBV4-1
ASSQGVRTGNTEAF
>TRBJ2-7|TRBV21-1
AGKRQDEQY
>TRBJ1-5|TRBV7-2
ASSPRSGQGHQPQH
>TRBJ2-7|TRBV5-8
ASGWASEQY
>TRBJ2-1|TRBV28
ASSKSREGVNEQF
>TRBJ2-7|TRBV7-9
ASSPGRPYEQY
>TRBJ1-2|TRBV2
ASLDRDYGYT
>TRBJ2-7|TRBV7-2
ASSLVSGRFYEQY
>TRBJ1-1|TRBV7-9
ASSQPPEAVEAF
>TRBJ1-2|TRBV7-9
ASSLMGIVGTTNYGYT
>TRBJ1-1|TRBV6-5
ASSYSGTEWNTEAF
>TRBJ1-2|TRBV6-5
ASSYGGAQGYT
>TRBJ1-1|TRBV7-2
ASSSREGGTEAF
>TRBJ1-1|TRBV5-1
ASSSREQGATEAF
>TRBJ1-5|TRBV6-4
ASSESGAQGQPQH
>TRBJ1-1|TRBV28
ASSVSGTEAF